The 3 T cell receptor beta chains below all came from one sample that was sequenced in a study of T cell clones after liver transplantation. The repertoire was sequenced with immunoSEQ multiplex PCR; TCRdb's copy has only in-frame clones and lacks some. Found here are tens of thousands of clones, less than 75% of them singletons; the top ten hold roughly a tenth. The material sequenced was CD4+ T cells from blood, taken at the 22-month timepoint. These receptors were taken from a human patient who received a liver transplant. T cells may partly derive from the graft donor.

CDR3 in DNA: TGTGCCAGCACCCCAAAATCCGGGACAGGGTTCTCTGGGGCCAACGTCCTGACTTTC. It yields the protein CASTPKSGTGFSGANVLTF. The chain combines TRBV7-9 with TRBJ2-6; 9 bases agree with TRBD1. The V gene's germline CDR1 is SEHNR and CDR2 FQNEAQ (reference sequence). The J segment lost 0 bases and the V segment lost 7 bases, leaving 13 bases of the junction unmatched. The CDR3 is 19 residues long.

The chain has TRBV6-5 and TRBJ2-2, with D unresolved. CDR1 and CDR2 (germline): MNHEY, SVGAGI. CDR3 size: 12 residues. V lost 6 bases and J lost 2, with 4 bases in between. The CDR3 here is CASSLNTGELFF. CDR3 coding DNA: TGTGCCAGCAGCCTCAACACCGGGGAGCTGTTTTTT.

Only one count was recorded for this clone. The chain has TRBV10-1 and TRBJ1-1; D gene ambiguous. This CDR3 is 13 amino acids long. Trimming took off 6 bases at V and 0 bases at J, with 8 bases between the two ends. The germline gives CDR1 WNHNN, CDR2 SYGVQD (reference sequence). Here the CDR3 DNA reads TGCGCCAGCAGCGATAACTTGAACACTGAAGCTTTCTTT. Protein: CASSDNLNTEAFF.